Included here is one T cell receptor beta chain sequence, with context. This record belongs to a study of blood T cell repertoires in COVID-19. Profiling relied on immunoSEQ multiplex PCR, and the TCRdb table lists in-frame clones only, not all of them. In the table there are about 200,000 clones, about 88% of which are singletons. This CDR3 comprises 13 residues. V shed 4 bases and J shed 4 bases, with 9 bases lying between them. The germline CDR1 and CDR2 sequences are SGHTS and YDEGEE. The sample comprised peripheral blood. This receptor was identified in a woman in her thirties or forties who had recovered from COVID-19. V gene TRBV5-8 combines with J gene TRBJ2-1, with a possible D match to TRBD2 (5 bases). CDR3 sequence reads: CASSLRGYNEQFF. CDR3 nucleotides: TGTGCCAGCAGCCTTCGAGGGTACAATGAGCAGTTCTTC.